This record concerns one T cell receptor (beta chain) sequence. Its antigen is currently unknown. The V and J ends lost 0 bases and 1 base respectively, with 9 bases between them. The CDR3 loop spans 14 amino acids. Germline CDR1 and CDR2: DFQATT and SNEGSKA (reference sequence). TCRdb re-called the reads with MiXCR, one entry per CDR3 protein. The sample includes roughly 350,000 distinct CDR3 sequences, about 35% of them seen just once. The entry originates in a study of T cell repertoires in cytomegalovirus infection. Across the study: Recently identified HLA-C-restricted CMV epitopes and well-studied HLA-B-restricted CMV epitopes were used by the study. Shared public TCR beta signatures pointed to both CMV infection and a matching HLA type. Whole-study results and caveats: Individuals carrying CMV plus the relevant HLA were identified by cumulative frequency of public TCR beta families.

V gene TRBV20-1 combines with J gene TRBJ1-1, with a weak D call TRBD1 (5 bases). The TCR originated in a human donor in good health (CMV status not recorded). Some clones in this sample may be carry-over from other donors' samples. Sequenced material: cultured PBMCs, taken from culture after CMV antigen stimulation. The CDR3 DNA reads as TGCAGTGCTAGAGACGGGGGTTGGAACACTGAAGCTTTCTTT. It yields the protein CSARDGGWNTEAFF.